This is a list of T cell receptor beta chains from one sample in a study of blood T cell repertoires in COVID-19. The protocol was immunoSEQ multiplex PCR, while the TCRdb copy is restricted to in-frame clones and leaves out a portion. The sample carries 190,000 or so clones, about 87% recorded once. Sequenced: peripheral blood. Receptor source: a man aged 40-50 years with active or convalescent COVID-19. The CDR3 runs from the conserved cysteine through the conserved F or W. The D gene is left open where the match is weak.

>TRBJ2-1|NA|TRBV7-9
CASSLAGGFYYNEQFF
>TRBJ1-2|TRBD1|TRBV9
CASSVGGTDGYTF
>TRBJ1-2|NA|TRBV2
CASSGGDGYTF
>TRBJ2-3|NA|TRBV5-5
CASSFSDLPFTDTQYF
>TRBJ1-2|NA|TRBV10-3
CAISESTYYGYTF
>TRBJ2-5|NA|TRBV9
CASSVDLREETQYF
>TRBJ1-3|TRBD1|TRBV5-1
CASTETGSGNTIYF
>TRBJ1-3|NA|TRBV27
CASSLNQAPRNTIYF
>TRBJ1-4|NA|TRBV19
CASSTPRAATNEKLFF
>TRBJ1-3|TRBD1|TRBV2
CASSALQGAAGNTIYF
>TRBJ1-1|TRBD1|TRBV11-3
CASINRGTEAFF
>TRBJ1-2|TRBD1|TRBV13
CASPTARGYGYTF
>TRBJ1-5|NA|TRBV27
CASSLGAGQPQHF
>TRBJ1-2|TRBD1|TRBV10-3
CAISELGTGGYSYGYTF
>TRBJ1-5|TRBD1|TRBV30
CACSGQGFYSNQPQHF
>TRBJ2-7|NA|TRBV5-1
CASSLGVYEQYF
>TRBJ2-1|TRBD2|TRBV7-9
CASSPLAGINNEQFF
>TRBJ2-2|NA|TRBV27
CASSFGGSGELFF
>TRBJ1-1|NA|TRBV4-2
CASSPQQGMNTEAFF
>TRBJ2-3|NA|TRBV29-1
CSVDTGGPSTDTQYF
>TRBJ2-1|NA|TRBV11-3
CASSPRDNKYNEQFF
>TRBJ1-5|NA|TRBV28
CASSLFTGTPYSNQPQHF
>TRBJ2-5|TRBD2|TRBV25-1
CASGPGLASIETQYF
>TRBJ2-5|NA|TRBV11-2
CASSLVGGGGETQYF
>TRBJ1-5|TRBD1|TRBV7-2
CASGQQGAENQPQHF
>TRBJ2-1|TRBD2|TRBV5-8
CASSLGSGGAGEQFF
>TRBJ2-1|TRBD2|TRBV7-2
CASNRRGGGNNEQFF
>TRBJ1-1|NA|TRBV19
CASTRSTIDTEAFF
>TRBJ1-2|NA|TRBV28
CASSFRGRGKNTF
>TRBJ1-1|TRBD1|TRBV2
CASSEMGTAQGAFF
>TRBJ2-7|NA|TRBV25-1
CASSIWTDDEQYF
>TRBJ2-2|TRBD1|TRBV7-3
CASSSGQGHTGELFF
>TRBJ1-2|NA|TRBV29-1
CSVSEGTDYGYTF
>TRBJ1-4|NA|TRBV24-1
CATPDRTNEKLFF
>TRBJ1-1|NA|TRBV3-1/TRBV3-2
CASSQGAGLNTEAFF
>TRBJ1-3|NA|TRBV10-3
CAISESAGNGNTIYF
>TRBJ1-1|TRBD1|TRBV3-1/TRBV3-2
CASSQLQGYAFF
>TRBJ1-4|TRBD1|TRBV18
CASSADRGEKLFF
>TRBJ2-3|TRBD2|TRBV5-4
CASSKIAGGADTQYF
>TRBJ2-1|NA|TRBV5-1
CASSFRVSGQGEQFF
>TRBJ1-4|NA|TRBV6-2/TRBV6-3
CASSSLSTNEKLFF
>TRBJ1-1|NA|TRBV20-1
CSASRGTEAFF
>TRBJ2-3|TRBD2|TRBV4-1
CASSQGLAGGPLDTQYF
>TRBJ1-5|TRBD1|TRBV5-1
CASSSGQDQPQHF
>TRBJ2-7|NA|TRBV3-1/TRBV3-2
CASSQDRAYEQYF
>TRBJ1-1|NA|TRBV11-2
CASRGGRMEAFF
>TRBJ1-6|TRBD1|TRBV7-9
CASSLESGGLSPLHF
>TRBJ1-2|TRBD1|TRBV27
CASSFLDRAYGYTF
>TRBJ1-1|TRBD1|TRBV3-1/TRBV3-2
CASSQPQGATEAFF
>TRBJ2-7|NA|TRBV4-2
CASSQGRYEQYF